This T cell receptor beta chain derives from a study of cytomegalovirus exposure and HLA in healthy donors. Study-wide findings and caveats: Certain sequence variants were highly shared and formed a cluster, and this cluster was likely a sequencing artifact.

There are 14 residues in the CDR3. Trimming stripped 6 bases from V and 0 bases from J, with 11 bases between. Looked up from germline, CDR1 is SQVTM and CDR2 is ANQGSEA. The PCR contained 60 Vbeta and 13 Jbeta primers. Profiling relied on immunoSEQ multiplex PCR, and the TCRdb table lists in-frame clones only, not all of them. The repertoire holds around 300,000 clones, with about 66% as singletons. A remark on this clone: Its cognate antigen is unknown.

The chain employs TRBV29-1 and TRBJ1-4; possible D gene TRBD1, 6 bases. The specimen was PBMCs. The source is a female donor in good health and CMV-seronegative. The CDR3, as DNA: TGCAGCGTATGGGGGCTTGCAACTAATGAAAAACTGTTTTTT. Translation: CSVWGLATNEKLFF.